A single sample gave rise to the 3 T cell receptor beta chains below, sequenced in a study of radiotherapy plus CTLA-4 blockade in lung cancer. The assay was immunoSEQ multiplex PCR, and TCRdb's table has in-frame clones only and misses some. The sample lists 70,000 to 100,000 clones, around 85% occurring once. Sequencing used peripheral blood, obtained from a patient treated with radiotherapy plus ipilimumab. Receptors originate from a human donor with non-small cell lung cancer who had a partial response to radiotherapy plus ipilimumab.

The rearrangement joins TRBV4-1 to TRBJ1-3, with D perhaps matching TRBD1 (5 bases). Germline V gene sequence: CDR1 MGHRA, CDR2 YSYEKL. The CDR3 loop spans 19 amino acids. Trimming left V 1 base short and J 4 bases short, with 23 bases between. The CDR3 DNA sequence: TGCGCCAGCAGCCAAGTTAGCCAACAACGGGGACTCTCCGGAAACACCATATATTTT. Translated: CASSQVSQQRGLSGNTIYF.

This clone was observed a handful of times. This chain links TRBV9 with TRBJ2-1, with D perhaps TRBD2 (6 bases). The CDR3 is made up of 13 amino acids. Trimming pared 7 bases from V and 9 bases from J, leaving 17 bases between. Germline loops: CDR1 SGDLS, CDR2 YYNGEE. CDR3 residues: CASSRRRGSEQFF. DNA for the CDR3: TGTGCCAGCTCGAGGCGGAGGGGATCTGAGCAGTTCTTC.

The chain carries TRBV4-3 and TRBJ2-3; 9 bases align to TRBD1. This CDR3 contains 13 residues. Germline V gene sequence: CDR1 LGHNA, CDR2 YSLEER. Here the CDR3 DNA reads TGCGCGACAGGGGGAACTAGCACAGATACGCAGTATTTT. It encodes CATGGTSTDTQYF.